A single sample is the source of the 20 T cell receptor beta chains below, sequenced in a study of control samples from healthy donors and cancer patients. Measured with immunoSEQ multiplex PCR; TCRdb has only the in-frame clones, and not every one. The sample includes about 47,000 clones, about 80% of them seen just once. The sample was blood. The receptors were sampled from a man between 70 and 80 years old in good health.

The CDR3 reads CASSGGWGYTF. CDR3 in DNA: TGTGCCAGCAGCGGGGGTTGGGGTTACACCTTC. The gene calls are TRBV9 and TRBJ1-2; D is undetermined. The CDR3 sequence is 11 residues long. V was shortened by 3 bases and J by 11 bases, with 11 bases between the two germline ends. The germline gives CDR1 SGDLS, CDR2 YYNGEE. The variable domain in full, with the rest retrieved from reference TRBV9 and TRBJ1-2, is DSGVTQTPKHLITATGQRVTLRCSPRSGDLSVYWYQQSLDQGLQFLIQYYNGEERAKGNILERFSAQQFPDLHSELNLSSLELGDSALYFCASSGGWGYTFGSGTRLTVV.

This clone was detected only once. This chain uses TRBV19 with TRBJ2-1; 7 bases line up with TRBD1. The CDR3 contains 13 residues. In germline, CDR1 is LNHDA, CDR2 SQIVND (reference sequence). V was pared by 3 bases and J by 10 bases, with 6 bases of the junction left unmatched. The CDR3 sequence: CASSINRGDEQFF. CDR3 coding DNA: TGTGCCAGTAGTATCAACAGGGGAGACGAGCAGTTCTTC.

The chain combines TRBV2 with TRBJ2-5, with a tentative D call TRBD1 (6 bases). V was shortened by 10 bases and J by 5 bases, with 17 bases between the two germline ends. Germline CDR1 is SNHLY and CDR2 is FYNNEI. The CDR3 has 13 amino acids. The chain's CDR3 is CATQDIQGETQYF. The CDR3 coding sequence is TGTGCCACCCAGGACATCCAGGGGGAGACCCAGTACTTC.

The DNA for the CDR3 is TGTGCCAGCAGTCTTCGCATACCGGGACAGGGCACCTACGAGCAGTACTTC. Residues: CASSLRIPGQGTYEQYF. J is TRBJ2-7 and V is TRBV6-6; 9 bases map to TRBD1. The CDR3 runs to 17 residues. The germline V gene has CDR1 MNHNY and CDR2 SVGAGI (reference sequence). V trimming: 5 bases; J trimming: 2 bases; junction bases outside the gene matches: 13.

The V and J genes are TRBV27 and TRBJ2-7; 7 bases are shared with TRBD2. Germline-derived CDR1 and CDR2 are MNHEY and SMNVEV (reference sequence). The CDR3 is 12 amino acids. Trimming cost V 6 bases and J 9 bases; bases outside gene matches: 8. This CDR3 is CASSRGLERQYF. The CDR3 DNA sequence: TGTGCCAGCAGCCGAGGACTAGAGAGGCAGTACTTC.

The rearrangement links TRBV10-3 to TRBJ2-3; D gene unclear. This CDR3 spans 14 amino acids. In germline, CDR1 is ENHRY, CDR2 SYGVKD. The V gene lost 3 bases and the J gene lost 3 bases, with 10 bases spanning the gap. The DNA for the CDR3 is TGTGCCATCAGTGAACAAGAAATTACAGATACGCAGTATTTT. It encodes CAISEQEITDTQYF.

This clone was recorded only once. The chain uses TRBV7-2 and TRBJ2-5; no definite D call. V was cut by 0 bases and J by 1 base, with 9 bases left in between. The CDR3 runs 15 residues. Germline lookup yields CDR1 SGHTA and CDR2 FQGNSA. CDR3 nucleotide sequence: TGTGCCAGCAGCTTAGCTGGGATGGGCCAAGAGACCCAGTACTTC. Translation: CASSLAGMGQETQYF.

The J gene is TRBJ1-1, the V gene TRBV30; D uncertain. V lost 3 bases, J lost 7 bases, and 9 bases lay in between. The CDR3 covers 11 residues. The germline CDR1 and CDR2 sequences are GTSNPN and SVGIG (reference sequence). The CDR3 nucleotides read TGTGCCTGGAGCCCCCGGAGTGAAGCTTTCTTT. Translating it yields CAWSPRSEAFF.

This clone was observed a single time. The rearrangement joins TRBV4-1 to TRBJ2-3; TRBD2 aligns across 9 bases. Losses at the gene ends were 3 bases for V and 2 bases for J; bases not matched to a gene: 6. The CDR3 spans 16 residues. Germline CDR1 reads MGHRA; CDR2 reads YSYEKL. The CDR3 bases are TGCGCCAGCAGCCAGTTACTAGCGGGTAACACAGATACGCAGTATTTT. Translation: CASSQLLAGNTDTQYF.

This clone has just a few counts. This chain connects TRBV18 to TRBJ2-5, with D possibly matching TRBD1 (6 bases). The germline V gene has CDR1 KGHSH and CDR2 LQKENI. V was shortened by 2 bases and J by 1 base, with 11 bases between the two germline ends. CDR3 length: 15 residues. Here the CDR3 DNA reads TGTGCCAGCTCACCAATACTACAGGGCCAAGAGACCCAGTACTTC. It encodes CASSPILQGQETQYF. The full variable domain, with the rest looked up from reference TRBV18 and TRBJ2-5, is NAGVMQNPRHLVRRRGQEARLRCSPMKGHSHVYWYRQLPEEGLKFMVYLQKENIIDESGMPKERFSAEFPKEGPSILRIQQVVRGDSAAYFCASSPILQGQETQYFGPGTRLLVL.

The CDR3 DNA reads TGTGCCATCAGTGAGCGGATAGGGGAGTATGGCTACACCTTC. This gives the protein CAISERIGEYGYTF. V gene TRBV10-3 combines with J gene TRBJ1-2, with D possibly TRBD1 on 5 matching bases. CDR1 and CDR2 (germline): ENHRY, SYGVKD. V lost 2 bases, J lost 5 bases, and 12 bases lay in between. The CDR3 sequence is 14 residues long.

The chain is built from TRBV6-6 and TRBJ1-1; D is perhaps TRBD1 (5 bases). Trimming removed 2 bases at V and 0 bases at J, with 7 bases between. Germline V gene lookup returns CDR1 MNHNY and CDR2 SVGAGI (reference sequence). The CDR3 loop spans 14 amino acids. The CDR3 sequence is CASSYGHLNTEAFF. CDR3 bases: TGTGCCAGCAGTTACGGACACCTGAACACTGAAGCTTTCTTT.

The chain carries TRBV5-1 and TRBJ2-1; tentatively, D is TRBD2 (5 bases). Trimming left V 4 bases short and J 5 bases short, with 16 bases between. Germline-derived CDR1 and CDR2 are SGHRS and YFSETQ. The CDR3 has 15 amino acids. Here the CDR3 DNA reads TGCGCCAGCAGCCTGGGAGCCAATTTAAACAATGAGCAGTTCTTC. This translates into CASSLGANLNNEQFF.

The rearrangement links TRBV5-4 to TRBJ1-3; no clear D gene. The germline CDR1 and CDR2 sequences are SGHNT and YYREEE (reference sequence). V was shortened by 2 bases and J by 0 bases, with 12 bases between the two germline ends. The CDR3 extends over 16 amino acids. CDR3 amino acids: CASSFDGTFSGNTIYF. The CDR3 DNA reads TGTGCCAGCAGCTTCGACGGCACATTCTCTGGAAACACCATATATTTT.

In this sample, this clone turned up once. V is TRBV30 and J is TRBJ2-5; 9 bases map to TRBD1. After removal of 5 bases from V and 10 bases from J, the junction contained 8 bases not matched to a gene. CDR1 and CDR2 (germline): GTSNPN, SVGIG (reference sequence). The CDR3 is 12 residues long. CDR3 in DNA: TGTGCCTGGTCGCAGCGACAGGGGGACCAGTACTTC. This sequence encodes CAWSQRQGDQYF.

This chain connects TRBV5-4 to TRBJ2-2, with a tentative D call TRBD2 (6 bases). V dropped 0 bases and J dropped 5 bases, with 14 bases sitting between them. This CDR3 is 16 amino acids long. CDR1 is SGHNT and CDR2 is YYREEE in the germline V gene (reference sequence). CDR3 sequence: CASSLAGVRATGELFF. Here the CDR3 DNA reads TGTGCCAGCAGCTTGGCGGGGGTGCGGGCAACCGGGGAGCTGTTTTTT.

The chain recombines TRBV19 with TRBJ1-2; 8 bases agree with TRBD1. CDR1 and CDR2 from the germline V gene are LNHDA and SQIVND (reference sequence). This CDR3 has 14 residues. The V segment lost 6 bases and the J segment 6 bases; nucleotides outside the gene matches: 9. The CDR3 nucleotides are TGTGCCAGTAGGGGGACCGGACAGGGTGATGGCTACACCTTC. Its translation: CASRGTGQGDGYTF.

V is TRBV19 and J is TRBJ1-5; D is undetermined. V gave up 6 bases and J gave up 4 bases, with 19 bases separating them. The CDR3 is 16 amino acids. Germline CDR1 LNHDA, CDR2 SQIVND (reference sequence). Here the CDR3 reads CASSRSIGNPNQPQHF. CDR3 bases: TGTGCCAGTAGCCGCAGTATTGGGAATCCTAATCAGCCCCAGCATTTT.

The rearrangement uses TRBV27 and TRBJ1-6, with TRBD1 identical over 12 bases. The germline V gene encodes CDR1 MNHEY and CDR2 SMNVEV (reference sequence). CDR3 length: 13 amino acids. The junction had 0 bases not matched to a gene; V was cut back by 6 bases and J by 9 bases. This chain's CDR3 is CASRGQGASPLHF. The CDR3 DNA is TGTGCCAGCAGGGGACAGGGGGCTTCACCCCTCCACTTT.

J is TRBJ1-3 and V is TRBV18; weak D call: TRBD1 (5 bases). The CDR3 loop spans 14 amino acids. The germline V gene has CDR1 KGHSH and CDR2 LQKENI. V lost 3 bases and J lost 8, with 14 bases in between. The CDR3 is CASSPGTGKDTIYF. The CDR3 DNA is TGTGCCAGCTCACCGGGGACGGGGAAAGACACCATATATTTT. The variable domain in full, with the rest retrieved from reference TRBV18 and TRBJ1-3, is NAGVMQNPRHLVRRRGQEARLRCSPMKGHSHVYWYRQLPEEGLKFMVYLQKENIIDESGMPKERFSAEFPKEGPSILRIQQVVRGDSAAYFCASSPGTGKDTIYFGEGSWLTVV.